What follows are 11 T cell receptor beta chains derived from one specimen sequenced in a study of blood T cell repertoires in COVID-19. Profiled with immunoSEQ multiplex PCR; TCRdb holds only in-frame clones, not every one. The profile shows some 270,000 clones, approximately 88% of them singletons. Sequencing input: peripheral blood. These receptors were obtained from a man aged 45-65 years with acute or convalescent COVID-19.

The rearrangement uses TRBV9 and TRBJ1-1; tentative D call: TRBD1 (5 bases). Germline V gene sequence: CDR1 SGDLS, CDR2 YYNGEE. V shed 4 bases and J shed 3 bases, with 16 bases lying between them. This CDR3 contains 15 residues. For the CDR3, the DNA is TGTGCCAGCAGCTATGGGGCCACCCGGGACACTGAAGCTTTCTTT. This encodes CASSYGATRDTEAFF.

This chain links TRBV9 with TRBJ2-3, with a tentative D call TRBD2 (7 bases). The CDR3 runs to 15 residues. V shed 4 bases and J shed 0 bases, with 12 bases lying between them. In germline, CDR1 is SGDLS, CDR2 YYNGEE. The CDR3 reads CASSPGGPSTDTQYF. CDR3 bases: TGTGCCAGCAGCCCGGGGGGCCCAAGCACAGATACGCAGTATTTT.

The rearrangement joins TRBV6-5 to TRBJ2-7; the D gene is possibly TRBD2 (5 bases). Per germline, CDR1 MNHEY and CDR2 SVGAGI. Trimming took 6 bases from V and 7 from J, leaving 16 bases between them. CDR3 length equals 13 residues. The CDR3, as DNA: TGTGCCAGCAGCAACCGGGCCTCGGGGGAGCAGTACTTC. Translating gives CASSNRASGEQYF.

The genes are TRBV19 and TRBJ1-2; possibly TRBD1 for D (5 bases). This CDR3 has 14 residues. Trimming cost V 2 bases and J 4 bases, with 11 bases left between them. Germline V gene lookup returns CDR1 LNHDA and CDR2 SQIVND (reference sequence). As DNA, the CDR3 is TGTGCCAGTAGTATAAGGCAGGGCGCCTATGGCTACACCTTC. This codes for CASSIRQGAYGYTF.

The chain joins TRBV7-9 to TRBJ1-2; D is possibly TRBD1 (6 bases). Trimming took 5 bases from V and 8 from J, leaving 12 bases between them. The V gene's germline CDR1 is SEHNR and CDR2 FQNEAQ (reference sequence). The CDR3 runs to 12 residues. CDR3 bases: TGTGCCAGCAGCCCCCAGGGGCAAGGCTACACCTTC. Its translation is CASSPQGQGYTF.

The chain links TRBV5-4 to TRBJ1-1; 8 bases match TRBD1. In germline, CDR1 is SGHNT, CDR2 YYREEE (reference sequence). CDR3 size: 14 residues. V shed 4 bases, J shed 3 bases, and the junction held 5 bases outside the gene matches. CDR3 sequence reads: CASSRTGGDTEAFF. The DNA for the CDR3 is TGTGCCAGCAGCCGAACAGGGGGTGACACTGAAGCTTTCTTT.

CDR3 in DNA: TGCGCCAGCAGCTATTTCGGGTTGGGACAGGGCTTCACTGAAGCTTTCTTT. Protein sequence: CASSYFGLGQGFTEAFF. V gene TRBV5-1 combines with J gene TRBJ1-1; 9 bases are shared with TRBD1. The germline gives CDR1 SGHRS, CDR2 YFSETQ. This CDR3 has 17 residues. J gave up 4 bases and V 3 bases, and 13 bases lay outside the gene matches.

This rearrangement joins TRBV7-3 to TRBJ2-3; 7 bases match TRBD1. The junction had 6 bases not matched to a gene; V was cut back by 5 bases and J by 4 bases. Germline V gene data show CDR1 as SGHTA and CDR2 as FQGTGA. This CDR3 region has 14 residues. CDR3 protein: CASSTGTAPDTQYF. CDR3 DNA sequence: TGTGCCAGCAGCACCGGGACAGCCCCAGATACGCAGTATTTT.

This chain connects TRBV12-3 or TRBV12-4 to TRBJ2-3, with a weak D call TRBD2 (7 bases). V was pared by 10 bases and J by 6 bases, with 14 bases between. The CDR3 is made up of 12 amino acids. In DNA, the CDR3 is TGTGCCAACAGAGGGGGGGCGGATACGCAGTATTTT. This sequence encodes CANRGGADTQYF.

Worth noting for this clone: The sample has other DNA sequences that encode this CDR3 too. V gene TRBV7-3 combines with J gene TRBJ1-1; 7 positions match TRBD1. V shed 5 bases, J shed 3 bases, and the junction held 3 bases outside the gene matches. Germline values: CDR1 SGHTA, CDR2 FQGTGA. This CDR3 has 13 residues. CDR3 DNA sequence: TGTGCCAGCAGCCCCGACAGGGACACTGAAGCTTTCTTT. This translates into CASSPDRDTEAFF.

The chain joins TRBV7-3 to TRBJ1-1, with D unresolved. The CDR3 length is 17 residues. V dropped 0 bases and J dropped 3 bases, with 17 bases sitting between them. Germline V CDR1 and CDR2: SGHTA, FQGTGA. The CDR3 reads CASSLTPPGQTYTEAFF. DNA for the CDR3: TGTGCCAGCAGCTTAACCCCCCCCGGCCAGACTTACACTGAAGCTTTCTTT.